This TCR beta chain was sequenced for a study of PD-1 blockade in classical Hodgkin lymphoma (dated by TCRdb to 2019 to 2021). Turning to the overall study: Nivolumab dosing was 3 mg/kg intravenously every 2 weeks, continuing until either disease progression or unacceptable toxicity. To define a peripheral blood immune signature of response to PD-1 blockade in classical Hodgkin lymphoma, the study combined TCR beta sequencing with CyTOF.

CDR1 and CDR2 were assigned from the germline V gene as SGHDT and YYEEEE. Between the V and J ends, shortened by 4 bases and 1 base respectively, the junction contains 4 bases. The CDR3 measures 12 amino acids from cysteine to phenylalanine. The read is trimmed to its CDR3 DNA, 36 bases read in frame from base 1. Genomic DNA was isolated using the Qiagen DNeasy kit from unsorted PBMCs as well as from negatively selected CD4+ and CD8+ fractions. Amplification of TCR beta CDR3 regions was done by immunoSEQ multiplex PCR with primers that anneal to V and J segments. A synthetic immune receptor repertoire was used to minimize amplification bias, and remaining bias was computationally removed after sequencing. As for the original processing: Custom Python scripts were used to quantify repertoire diversity as the Shannon entropy index. Unsorted, CD4+ and CD8+ repertoires were examined separately, except in combined analyses, for which CD4+ and CD8+ sequences were merged in silico. A clone counted as expanded when the clone's frequency after treatment rose at least 2-fold relative to C1D1, and clones undetected at baseline were given a pseudocount of 0.5. Singleton clones were defined as clones with 0 or 1 copy at C1D1, and non-singleton clones were defined as clones with 2 or more copies. Clones expanded in unsorted samples were assigned a CD4+, CD8+ or unknown annotation through matching of protein sequences in sorted samples from the same patient. Wilcoxon tests on paired samples were used to test changes in diversity from C1D1 to C4D1. Sourced from immuneACCESS, this table was stored by TCRdb with only in-frame sequences that have V and J called. A share of the clones is absent; for the studies checked, an unresolved V gene accounts for under half, and the remainder has no known explanation. V, J and clone size reflect that table, while D and trimming were determined from the DNA. The table for this sample lists roughly 5,700 clones; under 90% of them were counted only once. The ten largest clones take up 10% of the sample.

In light of the paper, this sample's time point label describes: cycle 1 day 1 (C1D1), immediately before nivolumab initiation. Every trial patient had relapsed after autologous stem cell transplantation, and cohorts A, B and C differed in prior brentuximab vedotin exposure. CD8+ T cells were purified from thawed PBMCs by magnetic negative selection with a Miltenyi CD8+ T cell isolation kit. The trial cohort comprised about 60 patients with relapsed/refractory classical Hodgkin lymphoma whose best overall responses were complete response, partial response or progressive disease. Single-agent nivolumab was administered to trial patients in the multi-cohort phase II CheckMate 205 trial. Best overall response was determined by an independent review committee according to the 2007 International Working Group response criteria. Trial PBMCs were obtained immediately prior to nivolumab initiation (C1D1) and on therapy at cycle 2 day 1 and cycle 4 day 1. Peripheral blood was collected in 8 mL Vacutainer Cell Preparation Tubes, from which PBMCs were isolated by centrifugation and then cryopreserved. Purified CD4+ and CD8+ fractions were prepared only for cases in which an additional PBMC sample was available. Magnetically labelled cells were removed on LS columns in a quadroMACS separator, and the flow-through was retained as the purified fraction.

This clone was picked up one time. Its antigen remains unidentified. Base qualities are not at hand, and no much larger clone is one base apart. The investigation overall reported the following: Baseline diversity similar to that of newly diagnosed patients was observed in trial patients achieving complete response, whereas significantly lower diversity was observed in partial responders and progressors. A significant rise by C4D1 was seen in CD4+ but not CD8+ TCR diversity (p=0.0027 vs p=0.16), with the rise being most apparent in complete responders (p=0.02). Patients starting nivolumab less than 1 year after ASCT had lower diversity and were excluded from later analyses to avoid confounding by immune reconstitution. The study was limited to a single clinical trial cohort, and causes of repertoire differences, possibly disease activity or prior therapy, remained undefined. Baseline TCR diversity was reported to be lower in newly diagnosed patients than in healthy donors, and even lower in relapsed/refractory patients.

This receptor chain uses TRBV5-6 and TRBJ2-3; no D gene call is confident. The starting material was CD8+ T cells from blood, obtained at baseline. This clonotype was obtained from a human donor with classical Hodgkin lymphoma. The CDR3 sequence is CASSPGTDTQYF. The sequenced DNA is TGTGCCAGCAGCCCCGGCACAGATACGCAGTATTTT. With all but the CDR3 taken from the reference TRBV5-6 and TRBJ2-3 genes, the full variable domain is: DAGVTQSPTHLIKTRGQQVTLRCSPKSGHDTVSWYQQALGQGPQFIFQYYEEEERQRGNFPDRFSGHQFPNYSSELNVNALLLGDSALYLCASSPGTDTQYFGPGTRLTVL.